Below are 23 T cell receptor beta chains sequenced from a single sample in a study of PD-1 blockade in classical Hodgkin lymphoma. Every patient experienced relapse after autologous stem cell transplantation, and brentuximab vedotin exposure varied. Produced via immunoSEQ multiplex PCR; TCRdb's table is partial and in-frame only. The sample includes 60,000 or so clones, around 90% of them seen just once. Sample: peripheral blood mononuclear cells (PBMCs), taken at baseline. These receptors came from a human donor with classical Hodgkin lymphoma.

V and J are TRBV7-8 and TRBJ1-5; 7 positions agree with TRBD1. The CDR3 length is 16 residues. V lost 1 base, J lost 2 bases, and 5 bases stayed unmatched. Germline-derived CDR1 and CDR2 are SGHVS and FQNEAQ. CDR3 coding DNA: TGTGCCAGCAGCTTAGAGACAGGGCGAGGCAATCAGCCCCAGCATTTT. Translating gives CASSLETGRGNQPQHF.

V is TRBV6-6 and J is TRBJ1-4; D remains unclear. Germline assignment: CDR1 MNHNY and CDR2 SVGAGI (reference sequence). Trimming pared 5 bases from V and 8 bases from J, leaving 9 bases between. This CDR3 is 12 amino acids long. CDR3 amino acids: CASSTRREKLFF. In DNA form, the CDR3 reads TGTGCCAGCAGTACTAGGAGGGAAAAACTGTTTTTT.

The CDR3 loop is CASSIGGYETQYF. The CDR3 nucleotides are TGTGCCAGTAGTATAGGAGGGTACGAGACCCAGTACTTC. V is TRBV19 and J is TRBJ2-5, with D tentatively TRBD2 (5 bases). V shed 1 base and J shed 5 bases, with 8 bases lying between them. The CDR3 has 13 residues. The germline V gene has CDR1 LNHDA and CDR2 SQIVND (reference sequence).

The V call is TRBV27, the J call TRBJ2-7; D not resolved. The CDR3 contains 13 residues. Per germline, CDR1 MNHEY and CDR2 SMNVEV (reference sequence). Trimming shortened V by 3 bases and J by 2 bases, and 8 bases separated the two germline ends. The CDR3, as DNA: TGTGCCAGCAGTTTCGGGTCTGCCTACGAGCAGTACTTC. Its protein is CASSFGSAYEQYF.

The CDR3 loop is CASSLRQGSGANVLTF. CDR3 coding DNA: TGTGCCAGCAGCTTACGACAGGGCTCTGGGGCCAACGTCCTGACTTTC. The chain carries TRBV11-2 and TRBJ2-6; 7 positions agree with TRBD1. The germline V gene has CDR1 SGHAT and CDR2 FQNNGV. V shed 2 bases, J shed 0 bases, and the junction held 1 base outside the gene matches. This CDR3 region has 16 residues. The full variable domain, rest sourced from reference TRBV11-2 and TRBJ2-6, is EAGVAQSPRYKIIEKRQSVAFWCNPISGHATLYWYQQILGQGPKLLIQFQNNGVVDDSQLPKDRFSAERLKGVDSTLKIQPAKLEDSAVYLCASSLRQGSGANVLTFGAGSRLTVL.

DNA for the CDR3: TGCGCCAGCAGCTTGGGCCTAGCGGGAGTAGGTGGAAGTCATTACAATGAGCAGTTCTTC. Amino acids: CASSLGLAGVGGSHYNEQFF. V usage is TRBV5-1 and J usage is TRBJ2-1; 10 bases are shared with TRBD2. CDR3 size: 20 residues. V lost 0 bases to trimming and J lost 4 bases; unmatched junction nucleotides: 16. CDR1 and CDR2 (germline): SGHRS, YFSETQ.

The V call is TRBV7-9, the J call TRBJ2-3; 7 nucleotides align to TRBD1. This CDR3 is 16 amino acids long. V was clipped by 5 bases and J by 0 bases; unmatched bases: 8. Germline CDR1 reads SEHNR; CDR2 reads FQNEAQ (reference sequence). The CDR3 bases are TGTGCCAGCAGCCCATTAGGGGGCGGTAGCACAGATACGCAGTATTTT. Amino acid sequence: CASSPLGGGSTDTQYF.

This chain links TRBV5-1 with TRBJ2-3; D gene ambiguous. Trimming took 4 bases from V and 0 from J, leaving 12 bases between them. This CDR3 spans 15 amino acids. Looked up from germline, CDR1 is SGHRS and CDR2 is YFSETQ. The CDR3: CASSPLGRSTDTQYF. In DNA form, the CDR3 reads TGCGCCAGCAGCCCCCTGGGCAGAAGCACAGATACGCAGTATTTT.

The chain carries TRBV5-1 and TRBJ1-4; D remains ambiguous. The germline V gene has CDR1 SGHRS and CDR2 YFSETQ. There are 15 residues in the CDR3. V gave up 2 bases and J gave up 2 bases, with 10 bases separating them. CDR3 in amino acids: CASSLAGGTNEKLFF. CDR3 DNA: TGCGCCAGCAGCTTAGCCGGCGGGACTAATGAAAAACTGTTTTTT.

CDR3 nucleotide sequence: TGCGCCAGCAGTGAGTCGAGTCTAGCGGGGTACAATGAGCAGTTCTTC. Its translation: CASSESSLAGYNEQFF. The chain joins TRBV10-1 to TRBJ2-1, with 9 bases aligning to TRBD2. This CDR3 spans 16 amino acids. The germline V gene has CDR1 WNHNN and CDR2 SYGVQD (reference sequence). The J segment lost 4 bases and the V segment lost 0 bases, leaving 4 bases of the junction unmatched.

CDR3 nucleotide sequence: TGTGCCTGGAGTGTCAGCTACGAGCAGTACTTC. Residues: CAWSVSYEQYF. The chain uses TRBV30 and TRBJ2-7, with no clear D. The germline gives CDR1 GTSNPN, CDR2 SVGIG (reference sequence). V lost 0 bases, J lost 3 bases, and 3 bases lay in between. The CDR3 is 11 amino acids.

For this clone: At the DNA level, this CDR3 is encoded by other sequences in the same sample as well. The chain carries TRBV15 and TRBJ2-7, with D perhaps TRBD2 (6 bases). V was trimmed by 2 bases and J by 6 bases, leaving 17 bases between them. Germline V CDR1 and CDR2: LNHNV, YYDKDF (reference sequence). The CDR3 has 15 amino acids. The CDR3 loop reads CATSRPGTGFSEQYF. The CDR3 DNA is TGTGCCACCAGCAGACCCGGGACTGGCTTCTCCGAGCAGTACTTC.

The rearrangement links TRBV19 to TRBJ2-4, with D perhaps TRBD2 (5 bases). V was shortened by 5 bases and J by 7 bases, with 12 bases between the two germline ends. Germline V lookup: CDR1 LNHDA, CDR2 SQIVND (reference sequence). CDR3 length equals 13 residues. This chain's CDR3 is CASSPDSSNIQYF. CDR3 nucleotide sequence: TGTGCCAGTAGTCCGGACTCCTCGAACATTCAGTACTTC.

The rearrangement links TRBV6-1 to TRBJ2-3; D remains ambiguous. Germline CDR1 is MNHNS and CDR2 is SASEGT. The V end lost 0 bases, the J end lost 4 bases, and 11 bases lay between the germline ends. CDR3 length: 15 residues. In DNA form, the CDR3 reads TGTGCCAGCAGTGAAGCGCCACAGCATCCAGATACGCAGTATTTT. This translates into CASSEAPQHPDTQYF.

V gene TRBV10-2 combines with J gene TRBJ2-1; TRBD1 matches 10 bases. CDR3 length: 16 amino acids. J lost 0 bases, V lost 6 bases, and 5 bases had no gene match. CDR1 is WSHSY and CDR2 is SAAADI in the germline V gene. The CDR3 sequence is CASSRRDRGSYNEQFF. CDR3 DNA: TGCGCCAGCAGCCGCCGGGACAGGGGCTCCTACAATGAGCAGTTCTTC.

This clone has only a few counts. The chain links TRBV5-1 to TRBJ2-3, with D perhaps TRBD1 (5 bases). Trimming took off 1 base at V and 4 bases at J, with 19 bases between the two ends. Germline V gene lookup returns CDR1 SGHRS and CDR2 YFSETQ. The CDR3 sequence is 17 residues long. The CDR3: CASSLFTGSIRADTQYF. The CDR3 DNA is TGCGCCAGCAGCTTGTTTACAGGTTCGATTCGAGCAGATACGCAGTATTTT.

The chain joins TRBV11-2 to TRBJ2-3; D remains unclear. V was trimmed by 10 bases and J by 7 bases, leaving 21 bases between them. CDR3 size: 14 residues. Germline values: CDR1 SGHAT, CDR2 FQNNGV. The CDR3 is CATTGKGPTNTQYF. The CDR3 region has the DNA TGTGCCACCACTGGCAAGGGCCCGACAAATACGCAGTATTTT.

The genes are TRBV6-4 and TRBJ2-7; D uncertain. The CDR3 runs 14 residues. V lost 0 bases and J 7 bases, leaving 13 bases between the germline ends. Germline V gene sequence: CDR1 MRHNA, CDR2 SNTAGT. The CDR3 bases are TGTGCCAGCAGTGACTCGAAACCCTTGTGTGAGCAGTACTTC. As protein: CASSDSKPLCEQYF.

The DNA of the CDR3 is TGTGCCAGCCAACCCACTCCCACAGATACGCAGTATTTT. It translates to CASQPTPTDTQYF. V and J are TRBV2 and TRBJ2-3; D uncertain. Germline lookup yields CDR1 SNHLY and CDR2 FYNNEI. The V and J ends lost 8 bases and 2 bases respectively, with 11 bases between them. The CDR3 spans 13 residues.

The chain employs TRBV7-8 and TRBJ2-7; 9 nucleotides line up with TRBD1. Unmatched junction bases numbered 1, after V lost 1 base and J lost 6 bases. The germline CDR1 and CDR2 sequences are SGHVS and FQNEAQ. This CDR3 is built from 13 residues. Here the CDR3 DNA reads TGTGCCAGCAGCTTAGTGGACAGGGGCGAGCAGTACTTC. This gives the protein CASSLVDRGEQYF.

V and J are TRBV7-6 and TRBJ2-3, with D possibly called TRBD1 or TRBD2 (5 bases each). With 1 base removed from V and 11 bases from J, the gap between germline ends came to 13 bases. Looked up from germline, CDR1 is SGHVS and CDR2 is FNYEAQ. The CDR3 contains 13 residues. CDR3 region: CASSLVRGGEQYF. CDR3 bases: TGTGCCAGCAGCTTAGTGAGGGGTGGTGAGCAGTATTTT.

V usage is TRBV15 and J usage is TRBJ2-7; D is unresolved. From germline, CDR1 is LNHNV and CDR2 YYDKDF (reference sequence). This CDR3 contains 14 residues. With 0 bases removed from V and 1 base from J, the gap between germline ends came to 7 bases. The CDR3 sequence is CATSRDQFSYEQYF. CDR3 DNA sequence: TGTGCCACCAGCAGAGATCAGTTTTCCTACGAGCAGTACTTC.

The chain carries TRBV4-2 and TRBJ2-1, with TRBD2 matching over 9 bases. The junction had 8 bases not matched to a gene; V was cut back by 0 bases and J by 8 bases. In germline, CDR1 is LGHNA, CDR2 YNFKEQ. The CDR3 contains 16 residues. CDR3 in DNA: TGTGCCAGCAGCCAAGAAGCGGGGGGCACCACCCATGAGCAGTTCTTC. Amino acids: CASSQEAGGTTHEQFF.